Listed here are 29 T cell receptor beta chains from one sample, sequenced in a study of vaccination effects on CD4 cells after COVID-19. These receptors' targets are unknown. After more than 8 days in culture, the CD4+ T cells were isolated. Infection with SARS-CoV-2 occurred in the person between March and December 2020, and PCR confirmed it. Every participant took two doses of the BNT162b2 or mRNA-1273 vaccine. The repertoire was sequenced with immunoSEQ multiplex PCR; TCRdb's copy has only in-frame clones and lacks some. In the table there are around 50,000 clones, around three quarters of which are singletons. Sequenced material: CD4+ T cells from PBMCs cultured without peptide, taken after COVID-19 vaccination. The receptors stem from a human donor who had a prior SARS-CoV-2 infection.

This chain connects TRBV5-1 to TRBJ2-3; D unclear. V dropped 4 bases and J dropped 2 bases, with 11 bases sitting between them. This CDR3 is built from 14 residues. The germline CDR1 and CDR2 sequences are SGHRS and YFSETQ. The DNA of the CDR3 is TGCGCCAGCAGCCTTACTTTTATCACAGATACGCAGTATTTT. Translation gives CASSLTFITDTQYF. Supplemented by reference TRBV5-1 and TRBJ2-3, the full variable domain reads KAGVTQTPRYLIKTRGQQVTLSCSPISGHRSVSWYQQTPGQGLQFLFEYFSETQRNKGNFPGRFSGRQFSNSRSEMNVSTLELGDSALYLCASSLTFITDTQYFGPGTRLTVL.

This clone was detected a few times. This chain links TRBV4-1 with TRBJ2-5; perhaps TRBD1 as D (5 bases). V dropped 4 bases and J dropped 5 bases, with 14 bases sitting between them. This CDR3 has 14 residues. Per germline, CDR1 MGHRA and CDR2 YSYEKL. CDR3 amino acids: CASSLTAGWETQYF. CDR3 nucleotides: TGCGCCAGCAGCCTCACCGCAGGGTGGGAGACCCAGTACTTC.

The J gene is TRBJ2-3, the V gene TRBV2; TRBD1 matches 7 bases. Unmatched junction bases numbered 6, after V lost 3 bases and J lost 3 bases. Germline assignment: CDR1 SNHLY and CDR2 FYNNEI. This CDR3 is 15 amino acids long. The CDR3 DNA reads TGTGCCAGCAGTGATTCGCAGGGGGTGACAGATACGCAGTATTTT. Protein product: CASSDSQGVTDTQYF.

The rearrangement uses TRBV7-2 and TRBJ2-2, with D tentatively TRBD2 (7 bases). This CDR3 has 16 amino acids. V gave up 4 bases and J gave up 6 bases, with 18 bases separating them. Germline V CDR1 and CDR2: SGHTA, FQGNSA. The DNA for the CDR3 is TGTGCCAGCAGCTCATTCCCTCGGGGGGCGGCCGGGGAGCTGTTTTTT. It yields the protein CASSSFPRGAAGELFF. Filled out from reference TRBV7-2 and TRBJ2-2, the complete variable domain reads GAGVSQSPSNKVTEKGKDVELRCDPISGHTALYWYRQSLGQGLEFLIYFQGNSAPDKSGLPSDRFSAERTGGSVSTLTIQRTQQEDSAVYLCASSSFPRGAAGELFFGEGSRLTVL.

The CDR3 region has the DNA TGTGCCAGCAGCTTAACCCCGGGACAGGGGAGCTACGAGCAGTACTTC. Encoded protein: CASSLTPGQGSYEQYF. V gene TRBV5-5 combines with J gene TRBJ2-7, with 10 bases identical to TRBD1. J lost 3 bases, V lost 2 bases, and 8 bases had no gene match. CDR1 SGHKS and CDR2 YYEKEE come from the germline V gene (reference sequence). The CDR3 contains 16 residues.

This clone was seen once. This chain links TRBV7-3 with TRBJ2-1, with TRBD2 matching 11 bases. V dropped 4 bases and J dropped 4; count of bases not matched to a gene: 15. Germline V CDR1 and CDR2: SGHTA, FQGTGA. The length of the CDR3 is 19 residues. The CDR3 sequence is CASSSPPSVSGRDYNEQFF. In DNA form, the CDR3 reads TGTGCCAGCAGCTCCCCTCCTTCTGTTAGCGGGAGGGATTACAATGAGCAGTTCTTC.

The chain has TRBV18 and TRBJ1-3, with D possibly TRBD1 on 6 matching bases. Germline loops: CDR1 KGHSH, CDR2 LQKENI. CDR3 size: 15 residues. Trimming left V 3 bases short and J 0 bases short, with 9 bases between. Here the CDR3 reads CASSPTDSSGNTIYF. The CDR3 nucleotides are TGTGCCAGCTCACCTACGGACAGCTCTGGAAACACCATATATTTT. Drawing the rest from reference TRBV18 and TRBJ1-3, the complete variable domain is NAGVMQNPRHLVRRRGQEARLRCSPMKGHSHVYWYRQLPEEGLKFMVYLQKENIIDESGMPKERFSAEFPKEGPSILRIQQVVRGDSAAYFCASSPTDSSGNTIYFGEGSWLTVV.

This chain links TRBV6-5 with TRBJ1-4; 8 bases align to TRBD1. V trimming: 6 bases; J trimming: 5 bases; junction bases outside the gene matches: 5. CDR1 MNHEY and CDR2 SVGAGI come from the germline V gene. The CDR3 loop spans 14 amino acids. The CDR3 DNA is TGTGCCAGCAGACCAGGGGGCATCAATGAAAAACTGTTTTTT. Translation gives CASRPGGINEKLFF.

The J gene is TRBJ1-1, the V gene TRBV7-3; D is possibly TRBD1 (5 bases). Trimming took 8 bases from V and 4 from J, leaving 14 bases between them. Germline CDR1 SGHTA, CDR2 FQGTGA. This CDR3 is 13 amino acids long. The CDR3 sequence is CASAQGPTTEAFF. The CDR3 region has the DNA TGTGCCAGCGCTCAGGGACCTACCACTGAAGCTTTCTTT.

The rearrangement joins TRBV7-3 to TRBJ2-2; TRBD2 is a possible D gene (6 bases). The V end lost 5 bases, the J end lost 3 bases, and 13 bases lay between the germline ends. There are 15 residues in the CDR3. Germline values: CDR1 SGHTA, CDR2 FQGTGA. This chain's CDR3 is CASSRGSAYTGELFF. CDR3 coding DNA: TGTGCCAGCAGCCGGGGGTCGGCCTACACCGGGGAGCTGTTTTTT. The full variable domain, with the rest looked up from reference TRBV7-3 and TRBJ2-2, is GAGVSQTPSNKVTEKGKYVELRCDPISGHTALYWYRQSLGQGPEFLIYFQGTGAADDSGLPNDRFFAVRPEGSVSTLKIQRTERGDSAVYLCASSRGSAYTGELFFGEGSRLTVL.

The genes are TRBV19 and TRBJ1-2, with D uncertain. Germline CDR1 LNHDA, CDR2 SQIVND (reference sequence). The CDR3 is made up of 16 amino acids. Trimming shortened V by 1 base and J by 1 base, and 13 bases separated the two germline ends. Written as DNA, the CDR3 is TGTGCCAGTAGTATAGCTTCCACCTTGGTTAACTATGGCTACACCTTC. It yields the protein CASSIASTLVNYGYTF.

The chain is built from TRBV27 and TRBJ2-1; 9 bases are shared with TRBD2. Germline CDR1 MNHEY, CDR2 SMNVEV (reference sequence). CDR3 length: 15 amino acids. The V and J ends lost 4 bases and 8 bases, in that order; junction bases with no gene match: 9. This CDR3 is CASSSLSGRIHEQFF. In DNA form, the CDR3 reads TGTGCCAGCAGTTCTCTTAGCGGGAGAATCCATGAGCAGTTCTTC.

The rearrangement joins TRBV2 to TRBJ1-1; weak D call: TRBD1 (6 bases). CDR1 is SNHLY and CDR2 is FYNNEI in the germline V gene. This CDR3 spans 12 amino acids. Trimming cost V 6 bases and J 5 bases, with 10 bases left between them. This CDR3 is CASRGGWTEAFF. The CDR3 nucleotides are TGTGCCAGCAGGGGGGGCTGGACTGAAGCTTTCTTT.

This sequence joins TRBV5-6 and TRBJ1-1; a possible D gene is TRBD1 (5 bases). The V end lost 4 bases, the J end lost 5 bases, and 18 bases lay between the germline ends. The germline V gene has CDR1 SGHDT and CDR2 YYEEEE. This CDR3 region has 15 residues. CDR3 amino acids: CASSLTRGLGTEAFF. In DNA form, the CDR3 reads TGTGCCAGCAGCCTCACCCGGGGGTTGGGTACTGAAGCTTTCTTT. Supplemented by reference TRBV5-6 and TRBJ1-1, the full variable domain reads DAGVTQSPTHLIKTRGQQVTLRCSPKSGHDTVSWYQQALGQGPQFIFQYYEEEERQRGNFPDRFSGHQFPNYSSELNVNALLLGDSALYLCASSLTRGLGTEAFFGQGTRLTVV.

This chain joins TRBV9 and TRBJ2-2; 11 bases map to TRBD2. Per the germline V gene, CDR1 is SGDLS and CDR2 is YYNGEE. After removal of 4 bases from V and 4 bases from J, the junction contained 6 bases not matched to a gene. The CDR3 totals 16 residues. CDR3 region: CASSPTSGRLTGELFF. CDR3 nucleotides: TGTGCCAGCAGCCCCACTAGCGGGAGACTCACCGGGGAGCTGTTTTTT.

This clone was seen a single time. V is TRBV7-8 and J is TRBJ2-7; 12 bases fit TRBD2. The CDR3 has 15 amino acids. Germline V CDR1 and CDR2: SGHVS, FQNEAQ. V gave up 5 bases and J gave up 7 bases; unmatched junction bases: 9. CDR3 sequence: CASSLTSGRPREQYF. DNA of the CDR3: TGTGCCAGCAGCCTGACTAGCGGGAGACCAAGGGAGCAGTACTTC. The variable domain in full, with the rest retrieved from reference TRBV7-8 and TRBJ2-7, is GAGVSQSPRYKVAKRGQDVALRCDPISGHVSLFWYQQALGQGPEFLTYFQNEAQLDKSGLPSDRFFAERPEGSVSTLKIQRTQQEDSAVYLCASSLTSGRPREQYFGPGTRLTVT.

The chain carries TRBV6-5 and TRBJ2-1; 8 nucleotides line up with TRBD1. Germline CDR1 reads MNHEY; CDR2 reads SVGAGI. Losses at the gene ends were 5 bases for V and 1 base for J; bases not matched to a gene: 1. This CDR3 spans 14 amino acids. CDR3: CASSRQGSYNEQFF. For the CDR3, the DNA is TGTGCCAGCAGTCGACAGGGGTCCTACAATGAGCAGTTCTTC.

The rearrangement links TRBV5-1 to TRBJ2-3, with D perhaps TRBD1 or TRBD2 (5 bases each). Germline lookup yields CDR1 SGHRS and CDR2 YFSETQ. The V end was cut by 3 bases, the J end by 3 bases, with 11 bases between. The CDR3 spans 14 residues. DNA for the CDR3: TGCGCCAGCAGCTCACTCGAGGGGACAGATACGCAGTATTTT. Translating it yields CASSSLEGTDTQYF.

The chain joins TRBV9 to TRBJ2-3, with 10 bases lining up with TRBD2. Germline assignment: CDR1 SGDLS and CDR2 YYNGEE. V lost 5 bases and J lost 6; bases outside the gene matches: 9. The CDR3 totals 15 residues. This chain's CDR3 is CASSIQAGGWDTQYF. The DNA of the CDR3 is TGTGCCAGCAGTATTCAAGCGGGAGGGTGGGATACGCAGTATTTT.

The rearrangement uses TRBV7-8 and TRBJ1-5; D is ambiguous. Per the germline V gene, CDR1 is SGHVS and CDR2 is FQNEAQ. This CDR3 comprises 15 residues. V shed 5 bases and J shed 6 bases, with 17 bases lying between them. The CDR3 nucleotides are TGTGCCAGCAGCCAAACCGGGATAGTCGGTCAGCCCCAGCATTTT. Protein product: CASSQTGIVGQPQHF.

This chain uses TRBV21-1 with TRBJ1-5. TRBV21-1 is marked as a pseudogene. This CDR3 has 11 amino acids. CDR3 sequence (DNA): TGTGCCAGCAATACGAATCAGCCCCAGCATTTT. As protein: CASNTNQPQHF.

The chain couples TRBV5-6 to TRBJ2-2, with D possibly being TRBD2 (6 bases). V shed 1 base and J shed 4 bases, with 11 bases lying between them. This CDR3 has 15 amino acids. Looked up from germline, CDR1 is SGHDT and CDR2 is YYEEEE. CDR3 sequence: CASSLRGAGTGELFF. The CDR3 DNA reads TGTGCCAGCAGCTTGAGGGGAGCGGGCACCGGGGAGCTGTTTTTT.

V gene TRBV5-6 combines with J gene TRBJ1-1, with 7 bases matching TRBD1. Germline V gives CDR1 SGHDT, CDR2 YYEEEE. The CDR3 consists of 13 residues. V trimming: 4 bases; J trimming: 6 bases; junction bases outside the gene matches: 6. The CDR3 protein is CASSRDRVSEAFF. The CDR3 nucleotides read TGTGCCAGCAGCCGAGACAGGGTCTCTGAAGCTTTCTTT.

The DNA of the CDR3 is TGTGCCAGCAGCCACAGCCTCAGGGAACTTAATGAAAAACTGTTTTTT. Its translation is CASSHSLRELNEKLFF. The rearrangement links TRBV6-6 to TRBJ1-4, with D possibly matching TRBD1 (5 bases). The CDR3 has 16 amino acids. The V gene lost 6 bases and the J gene lost 4 bases, with 18 bases spanning the gap. CDR1 is MNHNY and CDR2 is SVGAGI in the germline V gene (reference sequence).

The CDR3 loop reads CASSFRGPLKGYF. The DNA of the CDR3 is TGTGCCAGCAGCTTCAGGGGCCCCCTGAAGGGGTACTTC. The chain couples TRBV5-8 to TRBJ2-7, with D possibly matching TRBD1 (6 bases). The germline CDR1 and CDR2 sequences are SGHTS and YDEGEE. The CDR3 length is 13 residues. With 2 bases removed from V and 12 bases from J, the gap between germline ends came to 18 bases.

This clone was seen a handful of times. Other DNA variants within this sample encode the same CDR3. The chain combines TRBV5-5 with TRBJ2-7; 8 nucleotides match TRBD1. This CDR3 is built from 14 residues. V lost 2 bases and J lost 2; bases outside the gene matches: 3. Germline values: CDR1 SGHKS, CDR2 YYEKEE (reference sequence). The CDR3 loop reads CASSFGTGTYEQYF. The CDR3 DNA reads TGTGCCAGCAGCTTTGGGACAGGTACCTACGAGCAGTACTTC.

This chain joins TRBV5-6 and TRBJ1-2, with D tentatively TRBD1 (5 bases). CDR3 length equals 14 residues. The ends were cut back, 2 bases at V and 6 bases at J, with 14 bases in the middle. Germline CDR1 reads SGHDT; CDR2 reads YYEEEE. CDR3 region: CASSLVTRVDGYTF. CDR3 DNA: TGTGCCAGCAGCTTAGTAACCAGGGTCGATGGCTACACCTTC.

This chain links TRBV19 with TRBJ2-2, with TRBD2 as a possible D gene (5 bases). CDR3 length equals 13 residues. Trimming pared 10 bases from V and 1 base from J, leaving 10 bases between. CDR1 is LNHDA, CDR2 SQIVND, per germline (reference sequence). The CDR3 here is CATPDWNTGELFF. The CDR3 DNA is TGTGCCACCCCGGACTGGAACACCGGGGAGCTGTTTTTT. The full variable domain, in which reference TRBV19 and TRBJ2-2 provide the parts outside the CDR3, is DGGITQSPKYLFRKEGQNVTLSCEQNLNHDAMYWYRQDPGQGLRLIYYSQIVNDFQKGDIAEGYSVSREKKESFPLTVTSAQKNPTAFYLCATPDWNTGELFFGEGSRLTVL.

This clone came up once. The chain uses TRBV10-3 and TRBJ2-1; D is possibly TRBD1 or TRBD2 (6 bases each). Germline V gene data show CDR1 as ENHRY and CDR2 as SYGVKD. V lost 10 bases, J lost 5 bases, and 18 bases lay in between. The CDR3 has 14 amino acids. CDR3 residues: CATKDRRGNNEQFF. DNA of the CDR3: TGTGCCACCAAAGACAGGAGGGGGAACAATGAGCAGTTCTTC.